The T cell receptor beta chain described here comes from a study of T cells in Graves' hyperthyroidism and ophthalmopathy. RNA transcripts served as the template for amplifying TCR beta CDR3 regions. The TCR CDR3 first-round RT-PCR relied on the HTBI primer set. MiXCR, run by TCRdb on the multiplex PCR reads, gives a single entry per CDR3 protein. This repertoire shows about 400,000 distinct CDR3 sequences, around 16% found once; its top ten account for roughly 14%. This clonotype was observed at least ten times. The receptor comes from a woman aged 18-29 years with Graves' hyperthyroidism. Sequencing was performed on blood.

CDR3 sequence (DNA): TGTGCCAGCAGTTACTCGCTTACTAGCGGGACGAACACCGGGGAGCTGTTTTTT. Protein product: CASSYSLTSGTNTGELFF. The rearrangement uses TRBV6-5 and TRBJ2-2; 10 nucleotides align to TRBD2. With V trimmed by 0 bases and J by 0 bases, 4 bases remained unmatched. The CDR3 runs to 18 residues. Germline lookup yields CDR1 MNHEY and CDR2 SVGAGI.